Shown below are 9 T cell receptor beta chains from a single sample sequenced in a study of blood T cell repertoires in COVID-19. Here immunoSEQ multiplex PCR was the method, and the copy in TCRdb shows in-frame clones only, minus some. The table includes some 160,000 clones, around 89% detected once. Sequencing used peripheral blood. The source of these receptors is a man aged 55 to 70 with acute or convalescent COVID-19.

The chain uses TRBV7-2 and TRBJ1-4, with unresolved D. Germline assignment: CDR1 SGHTA and CDR2 FQGNSA. There are 15 residues in the CDR3. Trimming pared 3 bases from V and 8 bases from J, leaving 16 bases between. Here the CDR3 reads CASSFHPRVEEKLFF. The DNA for the CDR3 is TGTGCCAGCAGCTTCCACCCACGGGTCGAGGAAAAACTGTTTTTT.

CDR3 sequence reads: CSACLGGSQPQHF. CDR3 coding DNA: TGCAGCGCCTGCCTTGGGGGGAGTCAGCCCCAGCATTTT. The rearrangement uses TRBV29-1 and TRBJ1-5, with D possibly TRBD1 on 5 matching bases. Germline CDR1 SQVTM, CDR2 ANQGSEA. The CDR3 runs to 13 residues. With 7 bases removed from V and 6 bases from J, the gap between germline ends came to 16 bases.

The chain has TRBV7-2 and TRBJ2-6; 7 nucleotides agree with TRBD1. The germline gives CDR1 SGHTA, CDR2 FQGNSA. With 6 bases clipped from V and 0 bases from J, the junction kept 2 bases outside the gene matches. The CDR3 runs to 15 residues. The CDR3 region has the DNA TGTGCCAGCAGTGGACAGGTCTCTGGGGCCAACGTCCTGACTTTC. Translation: CASSGQVSGANVLTF.

The chain has TRBV21-1 and TRBJ1-2. TRBV21-1 constitutes a pseudogene. This CDR3 has 14 residues. The CDR3 nucleotides read TGTGCCAGCAGCATTACGTGTAAAGCCTATGGCTACACCTTC. It specifies CASSITCKAYGYTF.

J is TRBJ2-7 and V is TRBV3-1 (or the pseudogene TRBV3-2), with D tentatively TRBD1 (6 bases). The CDR3 has 16 residues. V lost 3 bases, J lost 4 bases, and 19 bases lay in between. From germline, CDR1 is LGHDT and CDR2 YNNKEL (reference sequence). The CDR3 protein is CASSHSVVGASYEQYF. In DNA form, the CDR3 reads TGTGCCAGCAGCCACTCCGTAGTGGGGGCATCATACGAGCAGTACTTC.

This rearrangement joins TRBV5-6 to TRBJ2-1; 10 bases line up with TRBD2. The CDR3 spans 13 residues. The V and J ends lost 7 bases and 7 bases, in that order; junction bases with no gene match: 5. CDR1 and CDR2 (germline): SGHDT, YYEEEE. CDR3 sequence (DNA): TGTGCCAGCGGAACTAGCGGGGTGAATGAGCAGTTCTTC. It is translated as CASGTSGVNEQFF. Based on the CDR3 plus reference TRBV5-6 and TRBJ2-1, the full variable domain is DAGVTQSPTHLIKTRGQQVTLRCSPKSGHDTVSWYQQALGQGPQFIFQYYEEEERQRGNFPDRFSGHQFPNYSSELNVNALLLGDSALYLCASGTSGVNEQFFGPGTRLTVL.

This clone was counted a few times. The chain employs TRBV24-1 and TRBJ1-5, with 7 bases aligning to TRBD1. Trimming at V came to 2 bases and at J to 4 bases, leaving 10 bases not matched to a gene. This CDR3 spans 17 amino acids. CDR1 is KGHDR and CDR2 is SFDVKD in the germline V gene. The CDR3 nucleotides read TGTGCCACCAGTGATTCCCAGACGGACAGGAAAAATCAGCCCCAGCATTTT. Protein product: CATSDSQTDRKNQPQHF.

V gene TRBV5-1 combines with J gene TRBJ2-7; the match to TRBD1 covers 10 bases. Germline V gives CDR1 SGHRS, CDR2 YFSETQ. The CDR3 has 14 amino acids. V was pared by 6 bases and J by 6 bases, with 9 bases of the junction left unmatched. CDR3 loop: CASTPGTGVGEQYF. The CDR3 nucleotides read TGCGCCAGCACCCCTGGGACAGGGGTGGGCGAGCAGTACTTC.

The chain links TRBV5-5 to TRBJ2-3, with D tentatively TRBD2 (5 bases). The CDR3 has 15 residues. Trimming stripped 4 bases from V and 0 bases from J, with 12 bases between. Germline V CDR1 and CDR2: SGHKS, YYEKEE (reference sequence). The CDR3 DNA follows: TGTGCCAGCAGCGAAGGCCTAGCAAGCACAGATACGCAGTATTTT. As protein: CASSEGLASTDTQYF.